A single sample is the source of the 19 T cell receptor beta chains below, sequenced in a study of blood T cell repertoires in COVID-19. Generated by immunoSEQ multiplex PCR, the TCRdb table keeps only in-frame clones and is missing some. The sample records around 500,000 clones, approximately 86% being singletons. The sample taken for sequencing was PBMCs or T cells enriched from blood (not recorded which). The origin of the receptors is a woman aged 60-75 years who had recovered from COVID-19.

J is TRBJ1-3 and V is TRBV25-1; 10 bases are a match to TRBD1. The germline V gene has CDR1 MGHDK and CDR2 SYGVNS. V lost 6 bases and J lost 3; bases outside the gene matches: 11. This CDR3 has 17 amino acids. The CDR3 sequence is CASSPLPGQGSGNTIYF. For the CDR3, the DNA is TGTGCCAGCAGCCCCCTTCCGGGACAGGGGAGTGGAAACACCATATATTTT.

The chain has TRBV5-1 and TRBJ2-2; the D gene is possibly TRBD2 (5 bases). This CDR3 has 14 residues. Germline CDR1 is SGHRS and CDR2 is YFSETQ. V lost 5 bases, J lost 3 bases, and 11 bases lay in between. CDR3 sequence: CASRLTSDTGELFF. CDR3 coding DNA: TGCGCCAGCAGACTCACTAGTGACACCGGGGAGCTGTTTTTT.

The chain links TRBV24-1 to TRBJ2-1, with 10 bases matching TRBD1. J lost 4 bases, V lost 6 bases, and 11 bases had no gene match. The CDR3 contains 17 residues. CDR1 and CDR2 from the germline V gene are KGHDR and SFDVKD. The CDR3 DNA reads as TGTGCCACCAGTACCCCCTATCCGGGACAGGGGTACAATGAGCAGTTCTTC. It is translated as CATSTPYPGQGYNEQFF.

The rearrangement joins TRBV27 to TRBJ2-7, with D perhaps matching TRBD1 (6 bases). The V gene's germline CDR1 is MNHEY and CDR2 SMNVEV (reference sequence). CDR3 length: 14 amino acids. Trimming removed 3 bases at V and 5 bases at J, with 14 bases between. CDR3 region: CASSLRPGAHEQYV. CDR3 DNA sequence: TGTGCCAGCAGTTTGAGGCCAGGGGCCCACGAGCAGTACGTC.

V usage is TRBV2 and J usage is TRBJ2-3; 10 positions agree with TRBD2. After removal of 4 bases from V and 4 bases from J, the junction contained 2 bases not matched to a gene. This CDR3 is built from 14 residues. The germline V gene encodes CDR1 SNHLY and CDR2 FYNNEI. CDR3 DNA sequence: TGTGCCAGCAGTGTAGCGGGGGGTCCAGATACGCAGTATTTT. This translates into CASSVAGGPDTQYF.

The genes are TRBV2 and TRBJ2-1; D is uncertain. The V end was cut by 7 bases, the J end by 7 bases, with 14 bases between. The CDR3 contains 13 residues. CDR1 is SNHLY, CDR2 FYNNEI, per germline. The CDR3 coding sequence is TGTGCCAGCAAGCACCTTTTCGGGAATGAGCAGTTCTTC. Its translation: CASKHLFGNEQFF. Together with reference TRBV2 and TRBJ2-1, the CDR3 gives the full variable domain: EPEVTQTPSHQVTQMGQEVILRCVPISNHLYFYWYRQILGQKVEFLVSFYNNEISEKSEIFDDQFSVERPDGSNFTLKIRSTKLEDSAMYFCASKHLFGNEQFFGPGTRLTVL.

The genes are TRBV6-1 and TRBJ1-3; D remains unclear. Germline V CDR1 and CDR2: MNHNS, SASEGT. The CDR3 has 16 amino acids. V was shortened by 0 bases and J by 0 bases, with 9 bases between the two germline ends. CDR3 in DNA: TGTGCCAGCAGTGAAGCCCGGGGTCCCTCTGGAAACACCATATATTTT. It yields the protein CASSEARGPSGNTIYF.

The V gene is TRBV5-6, the J gene TRBJ1-2; D is possibly TRBD1 (5 bases). Germline CDR1 SGHDT, CDR2 YYEEEE. V shed 1 base and J shed 4 bases, with 14 bases lying between them. The CDR3 runs 15 residues. The CDR3 spells CASSLFSREGYGYTF. The DNA for the CDR3 is TGTGCCAGCAGCTTGTTTTCCAGGGAAGGCTATGGCTACACCTTC. The complete variable domain, with remaining parts taken from reference TRBV5-6 and TRBJ1-2, reads DAGVTQSPTHLIKTRGQQVTLRCSPKSGHDTVSWYQQALGQGPQFIFQYYEEEERQRGNFPDRFSGHQFPNYSSELNVNALLLGDSALYLCASSLFSREGYGYTFGSGTRLTVV.

The chain recombines TRBV5-8 with TRBJ2-7; 8 bases line up with TRBD1. V shed 5 bases, J shed 1 base, and the junction held 8 bases outside the gene matches. This CDR3 region has 15 residues. Germline CDR1 reads SGHTS; CDR2 reads YDEGEE. CDR3 sequence (DNA): TGTGCCAGCAGAGCAGGGGGCGTCGGGTCCTACGAGCAGTACTTC. Translated, it gives CASRAGGVGSYEQYF.

J is TRBJ2-2 and V is TRBV5-6; 14 positions match TRBD2. The CDR3 contains 17 residues. J lost 5 bases, V lost 2 bases, and 5 bases had no gene match. The germline gives CDR1 SGHDT, CDR2 YYEEEE. CDR3 nucleotide sequence: TGTGCCAGCAGCTTTGGACTAGCGGGGGGCCTAACCGGGGAGCTGTTTTTT. Translation gives CASSFGLAGGLTGELFF. The full variable domain, rest sourced from reference TRBV5-6 and TRBJ2-2, is DAGVTQSPTHLIKTRGQQVTLRCSPKSGHDTVSWYQQALGQGPQFIFQYYEEEERQRGNFPDRFSGHQFPNYSSELNVNALLLGDSALYLCASSFGLAGGLTGELFFGEGSRLTVL.

The chain links TRBV5-1 to TRBJ2-3, with 9 bases lining up with TRBD1. Unmatched junction bases numbered 6, after V lost 4 bases and J lost 6 bases. The length of the CDR3 is 14 residues. Per the germline V gene, CDR1 is SGHRS and CDR2 is YFSETQ. In nucleotides, the CDR3 is TGCGCCAGCAGCCCGGGACAGGGAGACGATACGCAGTATTTT. Protein: CASSPGQGDDTQYF.

This clone was counted a few times. V usage is TRBV20-1 and J usage is TRBJ1-2, with D tentatively TRBD1 (6 bases). The CDR3 length is 13 residues. In germline, CDR1 is DFQATT, CDR2 SNEGSKA (reference sequence). V gave up 3 bases and J gave up 4 bases, with 12 bases separating them. DNA for the CDR3: TGCAGTGCTAGTCCGGGACACCTCTATGGCTACACCTTC. Translating gives CSASPGHLYGYTF.

The V gene is TRBV9, the J gene TRBJ2-1; the D gene is possibly TRBD1 (5 bases). The CDR3 extends over 16 amino acids. V lost 0 bases and J lost 0, with 10 bases in between. Per the germline V gene, CDR1 is SGDLS and CDR2 is YYNGEE. The CDR3 DNA reads as TGTGCCAGCAGCGTAGACAGGTATCGCTCCTACAATGAGCAGTTCTTC. Protein sequence: CASSVDRYRSYNEQFF. Variable domain in full (rest from reference TRBV9 and TRBJ2-1): DSGVTQTPKHLITATGQRVTLRCSPRSGDLSVYWYQQSLDQGLQFLIQYYNGEERAKGNILERFSAQQFPDLHSELNLSSLELGDSALYFCASSVDRYRSYNEQFFGPGTRLTVL.

The CDR3 loop is CASSLVLRETQYF. CDR3 coding DNA: TGTGCCAGCAGTTTGGTTTTACGGGAGACCCAGTACTTC. The genes are TRBV28 and TRBJ2-5, with no clear D. Trimming pared 3 bases from V and 5 bases from J, leaving 10 bases between. CDR1 MDHEN and CDR2 SYDVKM come from the germline V gene. CDR3 size: 13 residues.

The chain joins TRBV14 to TRBJ1-2; 7 bases agree with TRBD1. After removal of 4 bases from V and 3 bases from J, the junction contained 8 bases not matched to a gene. Germline V gives CDR1 SGHDN, CDR2 FVKESK. This CDR3 is built from 15 residues. The CDR3 loop is CASSPQGGIDYGYTF. The CDR3 DNA is TGTGCCAGCAGCCCCCAGGGGGGTATCGACTATGGCTACACCTTC.

The rearrangement uses TRBV6-5 and TRBJ2-5; 7 bases map to TRBD1. Losses at the gene ends were 0 bases for V and 5 bases for J; bases not matched to a gene: 9. CDR1 and CDR2 from the germline V gene are MNHEY and SVGAGI. The CDR3 totals 16 residues. CDR3 DNA sequence: TGTGCCAGCAGTTACTCCGGGACAGTAAGAGGGGAGACCCAGTACTTC. Protein product: CASSYSGTVRGETQYF.

The V and J genes are TRBV10-2 and TRBJ2-3; 7 bases map to TRBD2. Looked up from germline, CDR1 is WSHSY and CDR2 is SAAADI. J lost 4 bases, V lost 8 bases, and 9 bases had no gene match. The CDR3 extends over 14 amino acids. CDR3 sequence: CASRSTSSSDTQYF. The CDR3 DNA reads TGCGCCAGCCGGTCGACTAGCAGCTCAGATACGCAGTATTTT.

This clone was found once. One end of the junction varies from germline; a read error may be responsible. The rearrangement joins TRBV5-3 to TRBJ1-4; tentatively, D is TRBD1 (5 bases). TRBV5-3 is placed among ORFs of uncertain function. The CDR3 consists of 17 residues. In nucleotides, the CDR3 is TGTGCCAGAAGCGTGGTATCCAGGGAATGGGTATTATCAAGGGGAATATTT. Its translation: CARSVVSREWVLSRGIF.

This sequence joins TRBV5-5 and TRBJ1-4; D is possibly TRBD1 (5 bases). CDR3 length: 12 amino acids. CDR1 is SGHKS and CDR2 is YYEKEE in the germline V gene (reference sequence). V lost 6 bases and J lost 6, with 9 bases in between. DNA of the CDR3: TGTGCCAGCACTGGGGCGGATGAAAAACTGTTTTTT. Protein: CASTGADEKLFF.